A selection of T cell receptor beta chains follows, all from one sample in a study of cytomegalovirus exposure and HLA in healthy donors. Clones were sequenced by immunoSEQ multiplex PCR, and TCRdb holds only the in-frame ones, with some missing. The table lists about 98,000 clones, about two thirds of them singletons. Sequenced material: PBMCs. These receptors were obtained from a man aged 45 to 65 in good health and CMV-seronegative. Each CDR3 is given with its conserved first and last residue. The D gene is left open where the match is weak. The size field is filled for only some rows; it gives once, few, many or a size class.

j_gene | len | d_gene | abundance | v_gene | CDR3nt | CDR3aa
TRBJ2-7 | 15 | - | - | TRBV18 | TGTGCCAGCTCAAAACTTCAAGGAACCCCGGGGGAGCAGTACTTC | CASSKLQGTPGEQYF
TRBJ1-2 | 13 | - | - | TRBV30 | TGTGCCTGGAGCCCCCAGGGAGGGAATGGCTACACCTTC | CAWSPQGGNGYTF
TRBJ1-2 | 14 | TRBD1 | few | TRBV5-1 | TGCGCCAGCAGCTTGGTAGGGGGCGACTATGGCTACACCTTC | CASSLVGGDYGYTF
TRBJ2-2 | 17 | TRBD2 | - | TRBV4-2 | TGTGCCAGCAGCCAAGGACCAGGGACTATTAGCACCGGGGAGCTGTTTTTT | CASSQGPGTISTGELFF
TRBJ1-1 | 12 | - | few | TRBV7-9 | TGTGCCAGCAGCTTAATCTACACTGAAGCTTTCTTT | CASSLIYTEAFF
TRBJ1-5 | 14 | - | - | TRBV4-2 | TGTGCCAGCAGCCAAGATCGGGGAGATCAGCCCCAGCATTTT | CASSQDRGDQPQHF
TRBJ1-4 | 15 | TRBD1 | - | TRBV5-6 | TGTGCCAGCAGCTCCCAAACAGGGGGTCTTGAAAAACTGTTTTTT | CASSSQTGGLEKLFF
TRBJ2-4 | 14 | TRBD1 | - | TRBV5-1 | TGCGCCAGCAGCTTGGGACAGGGTAGTAACATTCAGTACTTC | CASSLGQGSNIQYF
TRBJ2-7 | 13 | TRBD1 | - | TRBV12-5 | TGTGCTAGTGGTTTTGGACAGGGCTACGAGCAGTACTTC | CASGFGQGYEQYF
TRBJ1-2 | 16 | TRBD1 | few | TRBV18 | TGTGCCAGCTCACCAGTTTGGGACAGCCCTAACTATGGCTACACCTTC | CASSPVWDSPNYGYTF
TRBJ2-7 | 19 | TRBD2 | - | TRBV18 | TGTGCCAGCTCACCACGTCGGGCTAGCGGGAGGACGTTCTCCTACGAGCAGTACTTC | CASSPRRASGRTFSYEQYF
TRBJ2-1 | 15 | - | - | TRBV5-1 | TGCGCCAGCAGCTTGAGGGAGAATTTCTACAATGAGCAGTTCTTC | CASSLRENFYNEQFF
TRBJ2-4 | 19 | TRBD2 | few | TRBV4-1 | TGCGCCAGCAGCCAACTTATAATACCGGGACTAGCGGCCGTAAACATTCAGTACTTC | CASSQLIIPGLAAVNIQYF
TRBJ2-1 | 16 | TRBD2 | - | TRBV13 | TGTGCCAGCAGCCCAGAGGGACTAGCCTCCGCCAATGAGCAGTTCTTC | CASSPEGLASANEQFF
TRBJ2-5 | 14 | - | - | TRBV5-4 | TGTGCCAGCAGCTTAAGTCAGGACGGAGGGACCCAGTACTTC | CASSLSQDGGTQYF
TRBJ2-7 | 14 | TRBD1 | - | TRBV14 | TGTGCCAGCCAGACGGGACAGAATACCTACGAGCAGTACTTC | CASQTGQNTYEQYF
TRBJ1-6 | 12 | - | few | TRBV5-1 | TGCGCCAGCCAGGGCCCCAATTCACCCCTCCACTTT | CASQGPNSPLHF
TRBJ1-1 | 16 | - | - | TRBV9 | TGTGCCAGCGCGTCCCTCACGCGGCTAGTGAACACTGAAGCTTTCTTT | CASASLTRLVNTEAFF
TRBJ2-7 | 16 | - | - | TRBV27 | TGTGCCAGCAGTTTATCTGGCTTGACAAGCTCCTACGAGCAGTACTTC | CASSLSGLTSSYEQYF